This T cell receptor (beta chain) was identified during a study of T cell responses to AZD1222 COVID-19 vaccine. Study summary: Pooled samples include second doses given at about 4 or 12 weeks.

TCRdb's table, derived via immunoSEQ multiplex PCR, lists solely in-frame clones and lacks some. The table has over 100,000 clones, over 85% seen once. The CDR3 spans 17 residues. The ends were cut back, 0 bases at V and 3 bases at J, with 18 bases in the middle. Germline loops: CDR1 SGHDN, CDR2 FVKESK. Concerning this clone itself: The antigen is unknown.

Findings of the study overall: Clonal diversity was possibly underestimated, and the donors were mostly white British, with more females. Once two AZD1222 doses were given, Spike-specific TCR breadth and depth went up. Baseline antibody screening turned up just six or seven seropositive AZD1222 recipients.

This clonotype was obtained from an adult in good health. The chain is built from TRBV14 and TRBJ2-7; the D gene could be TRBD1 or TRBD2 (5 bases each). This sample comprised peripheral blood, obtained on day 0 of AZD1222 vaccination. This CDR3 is CASSQEWSPGLLYEQYF. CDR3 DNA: TGTGCCAGCAGCCAAGAATGGAGCCCGGGGCTCCTCTACGAGCAGTACTTC.